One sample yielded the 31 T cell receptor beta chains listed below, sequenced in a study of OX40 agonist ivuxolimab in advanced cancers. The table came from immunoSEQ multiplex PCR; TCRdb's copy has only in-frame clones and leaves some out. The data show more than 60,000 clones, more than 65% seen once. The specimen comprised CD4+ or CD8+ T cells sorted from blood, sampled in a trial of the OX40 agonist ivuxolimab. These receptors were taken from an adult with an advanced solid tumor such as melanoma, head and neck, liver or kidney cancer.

The CDR3, as DNA: TGTGCCAGCCTTCTAGTGCAGGGAGCTAACTATGGCTACACCTTC. It is translated as CASLLVQGANYGYTF. J is TRBJ1-2 and V is TRBV28, with D maybe TRBD1 (5 bases). V lost 8 bases and J lost 0, with 16 bases in between. The germline V gene has CDR1 MDHEN and CDR2 SYDVKM. This CDR3 comprises 15 residues.

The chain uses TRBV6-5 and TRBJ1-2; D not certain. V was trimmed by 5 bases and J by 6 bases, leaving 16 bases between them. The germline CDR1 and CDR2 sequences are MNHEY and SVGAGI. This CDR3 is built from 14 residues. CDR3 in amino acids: CASSTPSSRHGYTF. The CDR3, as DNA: TGTGCCAGCAGTACCCCGAGCTCGCGGCATGGCTACACCTTC.

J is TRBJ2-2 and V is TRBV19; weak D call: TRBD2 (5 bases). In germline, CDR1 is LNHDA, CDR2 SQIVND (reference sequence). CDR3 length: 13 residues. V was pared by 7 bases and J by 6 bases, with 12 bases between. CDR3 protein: CASTKAGPGELFF. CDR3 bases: TGTGCCAGTACCAAGGCGGGCCCCGGGGAGCTGTTTTTT.

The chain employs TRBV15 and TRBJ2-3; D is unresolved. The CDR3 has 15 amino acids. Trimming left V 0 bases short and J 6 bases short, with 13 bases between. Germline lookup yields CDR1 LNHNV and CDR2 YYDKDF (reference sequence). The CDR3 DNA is TGTGCCACCAGCAGAGATCTCCTCAACGGGGATACGCAGTATTTT. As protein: CATSRDLLNGDTQYF.

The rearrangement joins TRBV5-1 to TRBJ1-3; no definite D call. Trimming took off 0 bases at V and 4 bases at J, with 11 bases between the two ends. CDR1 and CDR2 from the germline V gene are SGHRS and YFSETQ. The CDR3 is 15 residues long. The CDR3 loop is CASSLGSVDGNTIYF. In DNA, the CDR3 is TGCGCCAGCAGCTTGGGAAGTGTGGACGGAAACACCATATATTTT.

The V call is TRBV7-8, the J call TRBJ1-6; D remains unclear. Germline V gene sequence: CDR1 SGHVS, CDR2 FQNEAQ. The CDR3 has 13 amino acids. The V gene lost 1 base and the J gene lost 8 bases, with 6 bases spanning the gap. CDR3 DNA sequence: TGTGCCAGCAGCTTAGGGGGAGATTCACCCCTCCACTTT. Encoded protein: CASSLGGDSPLHF.

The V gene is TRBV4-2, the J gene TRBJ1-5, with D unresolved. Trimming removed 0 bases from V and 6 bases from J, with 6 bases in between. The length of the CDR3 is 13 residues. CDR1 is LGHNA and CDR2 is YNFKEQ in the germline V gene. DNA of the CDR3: TGTGCCAGCAGCCAAGATGGGTTTCAGCCCCAGCATTTT. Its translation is CASSQDGFQPQHF.

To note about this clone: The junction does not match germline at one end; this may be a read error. Here the CDR3 reads CASSHPGQTRVF. CDR3 bases: TGTGCCAGCAGCCACCCCGGACAGACTCGGGTTTTT. This chain connects TRBV14 to TRBJ1-4; tentative D call: TRBD1 (6 bases). Per the germline V gene, CDR1 is SGHDN and CDR2 is FVKESK. CDR3 length equals 12 residues.

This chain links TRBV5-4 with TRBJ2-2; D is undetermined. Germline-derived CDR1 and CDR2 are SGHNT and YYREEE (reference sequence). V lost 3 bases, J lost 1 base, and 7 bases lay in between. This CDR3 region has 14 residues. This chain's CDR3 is CASSYGWNTGELFF. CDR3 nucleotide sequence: TGTGCCAGCAGCTACGGGTGGAACACCGGGGAGCTGTTTTTT.

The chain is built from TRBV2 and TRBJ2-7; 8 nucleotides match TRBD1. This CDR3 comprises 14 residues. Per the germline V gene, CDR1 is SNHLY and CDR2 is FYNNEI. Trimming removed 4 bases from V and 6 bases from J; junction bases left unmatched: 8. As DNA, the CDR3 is TGTGCCAGCAGTGCCAGGGGGCCAGCCGGCGAGCAGTACTTC. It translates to CASSARGPAGEQYF.

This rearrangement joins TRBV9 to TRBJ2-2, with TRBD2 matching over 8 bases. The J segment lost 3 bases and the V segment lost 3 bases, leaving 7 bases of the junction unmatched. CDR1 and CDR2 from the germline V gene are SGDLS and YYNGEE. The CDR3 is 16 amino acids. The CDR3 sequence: CASSDPRGGYTGELFF. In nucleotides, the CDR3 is TGTGCCAGCAGCGATCCCCGGGGGGGTTACACCGGGGAGCTGTTTTTT.

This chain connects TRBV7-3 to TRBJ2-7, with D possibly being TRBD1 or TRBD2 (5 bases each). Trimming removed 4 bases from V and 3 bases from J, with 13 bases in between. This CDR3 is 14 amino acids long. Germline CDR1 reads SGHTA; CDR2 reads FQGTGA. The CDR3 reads CASSYNRDGYEQYF. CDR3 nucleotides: TGTGCCAGCAGCTACAACCGGGACGGCTACGAGCAGTACTTC. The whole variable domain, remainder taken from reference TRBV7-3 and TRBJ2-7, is GAGVSQTPSNKVTEKGKYVELRCDPISGHTALYWYRQSLGQGPEFLIYFQGTGAADDSGLPNDRFFAVRPEGSVSTLKIQRTERGDSAVYLCASSYNRDGYEQYFGPGTRLTVT.

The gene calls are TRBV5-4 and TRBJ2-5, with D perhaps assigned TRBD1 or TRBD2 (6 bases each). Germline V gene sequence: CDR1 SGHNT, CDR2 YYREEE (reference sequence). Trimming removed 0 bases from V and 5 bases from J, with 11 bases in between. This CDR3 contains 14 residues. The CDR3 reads CASSLGGASETQYF. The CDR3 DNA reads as TGTGCCAGCAGCTTGGGGGGGGCATCGGAGACCCAGTACTTC.

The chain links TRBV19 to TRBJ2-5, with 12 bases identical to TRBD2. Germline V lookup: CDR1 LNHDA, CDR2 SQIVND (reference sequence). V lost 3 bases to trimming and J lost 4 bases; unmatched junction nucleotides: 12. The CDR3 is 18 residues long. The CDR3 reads CASSIRTSGDRRGETQYF. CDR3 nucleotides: TGTGCCAGTAGTATCCGGACTAGCGGGGACCGGAGGGGAGAGACCCAGTACTTC.

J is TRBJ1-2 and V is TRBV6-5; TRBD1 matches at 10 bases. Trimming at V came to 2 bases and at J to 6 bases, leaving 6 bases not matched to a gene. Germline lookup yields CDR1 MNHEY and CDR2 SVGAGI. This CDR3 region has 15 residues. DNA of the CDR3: TGTGCCAGCAGTTACCGCGGGACAGGGGTTAATGGCTACACCTTC. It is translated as CASSYRGTGVNGYTF.

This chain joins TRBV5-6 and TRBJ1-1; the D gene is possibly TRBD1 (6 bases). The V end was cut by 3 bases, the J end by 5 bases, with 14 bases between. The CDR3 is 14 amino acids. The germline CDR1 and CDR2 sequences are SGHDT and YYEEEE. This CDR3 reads CASSSTGSRTEAFF. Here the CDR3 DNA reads TGTGCCAGCAGCTCAACAGGGTCGCGGACTGAAGCTTTCTTT.

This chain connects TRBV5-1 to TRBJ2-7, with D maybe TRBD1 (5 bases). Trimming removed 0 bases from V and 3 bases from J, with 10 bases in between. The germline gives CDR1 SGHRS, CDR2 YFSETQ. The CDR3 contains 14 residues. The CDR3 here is CASSLGQTLYEQYF. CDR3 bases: TGCGCCAGCAGCTTGGGACAGACCCTCTACGAGCAGTACTTC.

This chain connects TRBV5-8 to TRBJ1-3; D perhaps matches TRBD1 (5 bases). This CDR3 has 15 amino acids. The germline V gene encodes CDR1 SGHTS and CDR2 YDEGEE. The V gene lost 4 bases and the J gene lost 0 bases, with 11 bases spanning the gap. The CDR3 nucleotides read TGTGCCAGCAGCCAGGGACCGTTCTCTGGAAACACCATATATTTT. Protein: CASSQGPFSGNTIYF.

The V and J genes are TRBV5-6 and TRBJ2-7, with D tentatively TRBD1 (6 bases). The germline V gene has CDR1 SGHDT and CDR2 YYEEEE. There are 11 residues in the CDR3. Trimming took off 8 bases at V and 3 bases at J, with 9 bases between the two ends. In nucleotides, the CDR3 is TGTGCCAGTCAGGGGTTCTACGAGCAGTACTTC. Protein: CASQGFYEQYF.

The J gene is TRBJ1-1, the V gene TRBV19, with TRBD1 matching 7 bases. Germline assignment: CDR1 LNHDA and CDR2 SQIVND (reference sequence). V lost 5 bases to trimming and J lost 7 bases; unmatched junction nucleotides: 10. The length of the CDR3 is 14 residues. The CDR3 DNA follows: TGTGCCAGTAGTGCCTGGGGTGGGACAGTTGAAGCTTTCTTT. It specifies CASSAWGGTVEAFF.

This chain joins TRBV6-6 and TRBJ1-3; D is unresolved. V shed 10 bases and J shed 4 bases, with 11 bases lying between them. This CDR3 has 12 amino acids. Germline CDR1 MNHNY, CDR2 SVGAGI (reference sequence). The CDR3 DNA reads TGTGCCACCTGGTCAGAAGGAAACACCATATATTTT. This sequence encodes CATWSEGNTIYF.

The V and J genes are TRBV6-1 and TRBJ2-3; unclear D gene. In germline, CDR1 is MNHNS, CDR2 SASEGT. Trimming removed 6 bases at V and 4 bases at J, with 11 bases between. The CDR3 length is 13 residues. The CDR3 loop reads CASSAQTSDTQYF. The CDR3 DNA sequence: TGTGCCAGCAGCGCCCAGACCTCAGATACGCAGTATTTT.

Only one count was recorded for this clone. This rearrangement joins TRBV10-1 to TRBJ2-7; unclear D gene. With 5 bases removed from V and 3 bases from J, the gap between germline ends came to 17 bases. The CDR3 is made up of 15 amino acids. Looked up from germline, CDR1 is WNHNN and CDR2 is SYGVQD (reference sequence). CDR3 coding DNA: TGCGCCAGCAGTCCGACTTCTGCCCCCATCTACGAGCAGTACTTC. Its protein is CASSPTSAPIYEQYF.

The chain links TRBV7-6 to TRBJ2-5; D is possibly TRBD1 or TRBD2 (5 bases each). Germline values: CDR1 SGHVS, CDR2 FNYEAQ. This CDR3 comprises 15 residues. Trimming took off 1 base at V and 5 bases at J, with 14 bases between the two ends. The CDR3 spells CASSLGGGSVETQYF. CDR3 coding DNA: TGTGCCAGCAGCTTAGGTGGGGGATCTGTTGAGACCCAGTACTTC.

This CDR3 is CASSFLGTGKNSPLHF. CDR3 DNA: TGTGCCAGCAGCTTCCTCGGGACGGGGAAGAATTCACCCCTCCACTTT. The chain joins TRBV5-6 to TRBJ1-6; D is possibly TRBD1 (5 bases). CDR1 SGHDT and CDR2 YYEEEE come from the germline V gene. CDR3 size: 16 residues. V lost 2 bases and J lost 7, with 16 bases in between.

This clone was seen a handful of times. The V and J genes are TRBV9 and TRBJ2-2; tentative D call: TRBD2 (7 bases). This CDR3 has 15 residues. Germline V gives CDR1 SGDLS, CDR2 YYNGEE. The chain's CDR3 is CAPGWGGRATGELFF. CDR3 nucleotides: TGTGCTCCCGGATGGGGGGGGCGCGCCACCGGGGAGCTGTTTTTT.

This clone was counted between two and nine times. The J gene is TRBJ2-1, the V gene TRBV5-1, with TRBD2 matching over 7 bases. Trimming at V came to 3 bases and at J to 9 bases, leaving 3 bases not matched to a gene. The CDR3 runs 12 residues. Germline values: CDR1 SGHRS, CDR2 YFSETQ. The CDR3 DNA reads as TGCGCCAGCAGCTGGGAGGGTTTTGAGCAGTTCTTC. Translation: CASSWEGFEQFF.

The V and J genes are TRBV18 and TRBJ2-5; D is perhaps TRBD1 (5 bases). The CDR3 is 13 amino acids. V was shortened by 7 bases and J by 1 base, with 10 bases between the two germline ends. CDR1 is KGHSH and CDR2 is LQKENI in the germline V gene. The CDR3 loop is CASLRTPQETQYF. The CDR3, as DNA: TGTGCCAGCTTACGGACACCCCAAGAGACCCAGTACTTC. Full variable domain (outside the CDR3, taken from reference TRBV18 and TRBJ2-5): NAGVMQNPRHLVRRRGQEARLRCSPMKGHSHVYWYRQLPEEGLKFMVYLQKENIIDESGMPKERFSAEFPKEGPSILRIQQVVRGDSAAYFCASLRTPQETQYFGPGTRLLVL.

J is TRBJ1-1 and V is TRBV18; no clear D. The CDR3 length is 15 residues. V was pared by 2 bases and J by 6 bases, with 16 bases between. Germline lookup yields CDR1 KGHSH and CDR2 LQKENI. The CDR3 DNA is TGTGCCAGCTCACCAACTAATGGACTGATCGCTGAAGCTTTCTTT. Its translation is CASSPTNGLIAEAFF.

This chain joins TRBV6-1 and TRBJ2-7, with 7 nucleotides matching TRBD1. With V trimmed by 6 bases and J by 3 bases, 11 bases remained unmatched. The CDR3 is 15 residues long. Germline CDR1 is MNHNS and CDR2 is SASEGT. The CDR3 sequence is CASRLRRQGHYEQYF. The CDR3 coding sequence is TGTGCCAGCAGGCTCCGCCGACAGGGCCACTACGAGCAGTACTTC.

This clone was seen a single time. CDR3 residues: CASSLGVLAGSTDTQYF. The CDR3 nucleotides are TGTGCCAGCAGCTTAGGAGTACTAGCGGGGAGCACAGATACGCAGTATTTT. The chain has TRBV7-8 and TRBJ2-3; TRBD2 matches at 10 bases. The CDR3 has 17 amino acids. Germline V lookup: CDR1 SGHVS, CDR2 FQNEAQ. The V gene end was trimmed by 1 base and the J gene end by 0 bases; junction bases not matched to a gene: 4.